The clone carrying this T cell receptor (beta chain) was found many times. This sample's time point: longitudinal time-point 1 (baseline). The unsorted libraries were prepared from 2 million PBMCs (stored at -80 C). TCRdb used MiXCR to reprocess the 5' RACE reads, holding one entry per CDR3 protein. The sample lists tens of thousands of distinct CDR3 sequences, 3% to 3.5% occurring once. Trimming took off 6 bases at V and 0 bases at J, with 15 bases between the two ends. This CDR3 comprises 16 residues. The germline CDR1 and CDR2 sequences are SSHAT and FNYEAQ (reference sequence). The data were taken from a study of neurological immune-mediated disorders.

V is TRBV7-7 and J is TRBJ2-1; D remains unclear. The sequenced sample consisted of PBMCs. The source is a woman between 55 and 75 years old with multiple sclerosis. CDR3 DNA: TGTGCCAGCAGTTACATGACCGCTAGCTCCTACAATGAGCAGTTCTTC. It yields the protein CASSYMTASSYNEQFF.